These T cell receptor beta chains were read from a single sample in a study of vaccination and CD4 T cells after COVID-19. TCRdb re-called the PCR reads through MiXCR, storing one row per CDR3 protein. The sample consists of some 15,000 distinct CDR3 sequences, 35% to 40% of them appearing once. No antigen is known for these receptors. Sequencing input: cultured CD4+ T cells from blood. The receptors were sampled from a human donor with COVID-19. Both conserved end residues are part of each CDR3. A D gene is named only where the DNA matches it firmly. Clone size is shown for a subset of rows, as once, few, many or a class of expanded clone.

D gene	clone size	CDR3 length	V gene	J gene	CDR3 protein	CDR3 DNA
TRBD1	.	15	TRBV6-2/TRBV6-3	TRBJ2-7	CASRRGQGAFYEQYF	TGTGCCAGCAGGAGGGGACAGGGGGCATTCTACGAGCAGTACTTC
TRBD2	.	15	TRBV12-3/TRBV12-4	TRBJ2-5	CASSLGGGGQETQYF	TGTGCCAGCAGTTTAGGTGGGGGGGGCCAAGAGACCCAGTACTTC
TRBD1	.	14	TRBV14	TRBJ2-7	CASSQRQGPYEQYF	TGTGCCAGCAGTCAAAGACAGGGTCCCTACGAGCAGTACTTC
.	.	15	TRBV18	TRBJ1-3	CASSPLDLSGNTIYF	TGTGCCAGCTCACCTCTCGACTTATCTGGAAACACCATATATTTT
.	.	15	TRBV7-9	TRBJ2-7	CASSLEGGRGYEQYF	TGTGCCAGCAGCTTAGAGGGAGGTAGGGGGTACGAGCAGTACTTC
.	few	14	TRBV7-2	TRBJ1-1	CASSLDQPVTEAFF	TGTGCCAGCAGCTTAGATCAACCGGTGACTGAAGCTTTCTTT
.	.	14	TRBV19	TRBJ1-5	CASSEGGSNQPQHF	TGTGCCAGTAGTGAGGGGGGGTCCAATCAGCCCCAGCATTTT
.	few	13	TRBV7-6	TRBJ1-1	CASSSQENTEAFF	TGTGCCAGCAGCTCCCAAGAGAACACTGAAGCTTTCTTT
.	few	14	TRBV10-1	TRBJ1-5	CASSESNSNQPQHF	TGCGCCAGCAGTGAGTCTAATAGCAATCAGCCCCAGCATTTT
TRBD1	.	16	TRBV12-3/TRBV12-4	TRBJ1-2	CASSSGRGRLAYGYTF	TGTGCCAGCAGTTCGGGCAGGGGGCGCTTAGCCTATGGCTACACCTTC
.	.	14	TRBV7-7	TRBJ1-1	CASRQLAGDTEAFF	TGTGCTAGCAGACAATTGGCAGGGGACACTGAAGCTTTCTTT
.	.	14	TRBV29-1	TRBJ2-3	CSVVTGTSTDTQYF	TGCAGCGTTGTGACAGGGACTAGCACAGATACGCAGTATTTT
.	.	13	TRBV30	TRBJ1-5	CAWSTQGNQPQHF	TGTGCCTGGAGTACACAGGGAAATCAGCCCCAGCATTTT
.	.	15	TRBV6-2/TRBV6-3	TRBJ2-3	CASSLLTGGTDTQYF	TGTGCCAGCAGCCTACTAACCGGGGGCACAGATACGCAGTATTTT
TRBD1	medium-sized	15	TRBV7-9	TRBJ2-5	CASSRPGTVEETQYF	TGTGCCAGCAGCCGGCCCGGGACAGTCGAAGAGACCCAGTACTTC
.	.	12	TRBV20-1	TRBJ1-2	CSASQDNYGYTF	TGCAGTGCTTCGCAGGACAACTATGGCTACACCTTC
.	.	13	TRBV19	TRBJ1-5	CASRGQYNQPQHF	TGTGCCAGTCGAGGACAGTACAATCAGCCCCAGCATTTT
.	.	13	TRBV14	TRBJ1-2	CASSHGYSRGYTF	TGTGCCAGCAGCCACGGATACTCGCGTGGCTACACCTTC
.	.	15	TRBV15	TRBJ1-3	CATSRDPFDGNTIYF	TGTGCCACCAGCAGAGACCCCTTTGATGGAAACACCATATATTTT
TRBD2	.	15	TRBV15	TRBJ2-5	CATSGLAGGRETQYF	TGTGCCACCAGCGGACTAGCGGGGGGCAGAGAGACCCAGTACTTC
.	.	14	TRBV5-8	TRBJ2-5	CASSLQPAQETQYF	TGTGCCAGCAGCTTACAGCCAGCCCAAGAGACCCAGTACTTC
.	few	14	TRBV14	TRBJ1-1	CASSQDLDGTEAFF	TGTGCCAGCAGCCAAGATCTGGACGGAACTGAAGCTTTCTTT
.	.	16	TRBV3-1	TRBJ1-5	CASSQGLKGRDQPQHF	TGTGCCAGCAGCCAAGGATTAAAGGGACGAGACCAGCCCCAGCATTTT
TRBD1	few	13	TRBV20-1	TRBJ1-2	CSAAGTGGIGYTF	TGCAGTGCTGCCGGGACAGGGGGCATTGGCTACACCTTC
.	few	12	TRBV11-2	TRBJ2-2	CASSFRAGELFF	TGTGCCAGCAGCTTCAGGGCCGGGGAGCTGTTTTTT
TRBD2	few	15	TRBV11-2	TRBJ2-2	CASSHGLANTGELFF	TGTGCCAGCAGCCACGGACTAGCGAACACCGGGGAGCTGTTTTTT
.	.	12	TRBV27	TRBJ2-7	CASKGYMYEQYF	TGTGCCAGCAAAGGCTACATGTACGAGCAGTACTTC
TRBD1	few	14	TRBV15	TRBJ2-7	CATSPNRGSYEQYF	TGTGCCACCAGCCCAAACAGGGGTTCCTACGAGCAGTACTTC
TRBD2	.	15	TRBV5-1	TRBJ2-3	CASSSRGGASDTQYF	TGCGCCAGCAGCTCGCGCGGGGGGGCCTCGGATACGCAGTATTTT